One sample yielded the 23 T cell receptor beta chains listed below, sequenced in a study of blood T cells in healthy people across ages (dated by TCRdb to 2013 to 2016). The library relied on 5' RACE. A second PCR of about 6 to 11 cycles was run with a J-beta primer mix and a sample-barcoded 5' primer. TCRdb applied fastp at Q25 and MiXCR to the public reads, then kept only in-frame beta chains. Rows with one shared CDR3 protein collapse into an entry with the most common genes and DNA. The sample table holds 1.5 million to 2 million distinct CDR3 sequences, of which about 39% were seen once. The ten largest clones take up under 30% of the sample. The sample taken for sequencing was blood. These receptors all come from a human donor in good health.

The rearrangement links TRBV6-1 to TRBJ2-2, with TRBD2 as a possible D gene (6 bases). The CDR3 spans 14 residues. Germline values: CDR1 MNHNS, CDR2 SASEGT. The V end lost 7 bases, the J end lost 6 bases, and 15 bases lay between the germline ends. CDR3 in amino acids: CASTAGLFPGELFF. DNA of the CDR3: TGTGCCAGCACAGCGGGTCTTTTTCCCGGGGAGCTGTTTTTT.

This sequence joins TRBV20-1 and TRBJ1-1, with D perhaps TRBD1 (5 bases). From germline, CDR1 is DFQATT and CDR2 SNEGSKA (reference sequence). Between the trimmed V and J ends, which lost 6 bases and 6 bases, there was a span of 17 bases. This CDR3 is 13 amino acids long. The CDR3 region has the DNA TGCAGTGCCGCCCGGACAACAACCGCTGAAGCTTTCTTT. This codes for CSAARTTTAEAFF.

This chain uses TRBV7-3 with TRBJ2-3; 9 positions match TRBD1. Losses at the gene ends were 5 bases for V and 2 bases for J; bases not matched to a gene: 5. Germline lookup yields CDR1 SGHTA and CDR2 FQGTGA. This CDR3 has 15 residues. CDR3 sequence reads: CASSRTGAFTDTQYF. Written as DNA, the CDR3 is TGTGCCAGCAGCCGGACAGGGGCCTTCACAGATACGCAGTATTTT.

V is TRBV4-3 and J is TRBJ2-3; either TRBD1 or TRBD2 may supply D (5 bases each). The ends were cut back, 0 bases at V and 0 bases at J, with 10 bases in the middle. Germline V gene sequence: CDR1 LGHNA, CDR2 YSLEER. CDR3 size: 16 residues. CDR3 in amino acids: CASSQDLGDSTDTQYF. The CDR3 nucleotides are TGCGCCAGCAGCCAAGATCTAGGGGACAGCACAGATACGCAGTATTTT.

This clonotype was counted only a few times. The chain recombines TRBV4-3 with TRBJ1-2; D is unclear. This CDR3 is 16 amino acids long. Germline CDR1 LGHNA, CDR2 YSLEER. V was cut by 2 bases and J by 4 bases, with 17 bases left in between. The CDR3 DNA follows: TGCGCCAGCAGCCAATTAGCTGGGTCACCCCTCTATGGCTACACCTTC. This encodes CASSQLAGSPLYGYTF.

The rearrangement joins TRBV5-5 to TRBJ2-1; 7 nucleotides line up with TRBD1. Germline V gene lookup returns CDR1 SGHKS and CDR2 YYEKEE (reference sequence). The trim removed 4 bases at V and 5 bases at J, leaving 12 bases unmatched. The CDR3 is 16 amino acids. The CDR3 reads CASSIDRAPSDNEQFF. CDR3 in DNA: TGTGCCAGCAGCATCGACAGGGCTCCTTCCGACAATGAGCAGTTCTTC.

Here the CDR3 reads CASSYSGRLEAFF. CDR3 DNA: TGTGCCAGCAGTTACAGTGGCAGACTTGAAGCTTTCTTT. V is TRBV6-6 and J is TRBJ1-1; D is ambiguous. Per the germline V gene, CDR1 is MNHNY and CDR2 is SVGAGI (reference sequence). The CDR3 totals 13 residues. The ends were cut back, 2 bases at V and 7 bases at J, with 11 bases in the middle.

The chain employs TRBV6-2 or TRBV6-3 and TRBJ2-5, with 8 bases fitting TRBD2. The junction had 6 bases not matched to a gene; V was cut back by 8 bases and J by 1 base. The CDR3 has 14 residues. Germline assignment: CDR1 MNHEY and CDR2 SVGEGT. This CDR3 reads CASGAGALQETQYF. Written as DNA, the CDR3 is TGTGCCAGCGGAGCGGGGGCCCTCCAAGAGACCCAGTACTTC.

This rearrangement joins TRBV6-2 or TRBV6-3 to TRBJ2-3; no reliable D call. Germline values: CDR1 MNHEY, CDR2 SVGEGT. V was trimmed by 6 bases and J by 8 bases, leaving 18 bases between them. The CDR3 is 14 residues long. CDR3 nucleotide sequence: TGTGCCAGCAGCAAGGGCCTGTCGTGGGGTACGCAGTATTTT. This codes for CASSKGLSWGTQYF.

There are a few counts of this clonotype. The chain couples TRBV5-5 to TRBJ2-7, with D tentatively TRBD2 (5 bases). This CDR3 has 16 amino acids. Between the trimmed V and J ends, which lost 4 bases and 0 bases, there was a span of 17 bases. Looked up from germline, CDR1 is SGHKS and CDR2 is YYEKEE (reference sequence). The CDR3: CASSGSVRAGSYEQYF. CDR3 in DNA: TGTGCCAGCAGCGGATCGGTTAGGGCGGGCTCCTACGAGCAGTACTTC.

This clonotype was recorded many times. The chain carries TRBV10-3 and TRBJ2-6, with 8 bases that match TRBD1. The V gene's germline CDR1 is ENHRY and CDR2 SYGVKD. The trim removed 6 bases at V and 0 bases at J, leaving 1 base unmatched. CDR3 length: 15 amino acids. CDR3 bases: TGTGCCATCAGGGGACAGGACTCTGGGGCCAACGTCCTGACTTTC. Encoded protein: CAIRGQDSGANVLTF.

The chain has TRBV7-9 and TRBJ2-5; 7 nucleotides line up with TRBD2. The V gene end was trimmed by 4 bases and the J gene end by 1 base; junction bases not matched to a gene: 3. The CDR3 covers 14 residues. CDR1 SEHNR and CDR2 FQNEAQ come from the germline V gene (reference sequence). Written as DNA, the CDR3 is TGTGCCAGCAGCTGGTCTAGCGGCCAAGAGACCCAGTACTTC. It translates to CASSWSSGQETQYF.

This clonotype was detected a few times. The V gene is TRBV15, the J gene TRBJ2-7; TRBD1 aligns across 8 bases. The germline gives CDR1 LNHNV, CDR2 YYDKDF (reference sequence). CDR3 length equals 12 residues. V shed 8 bases, J shed 6 bases, and the junction held 6 bases outside the gene matches. The CDR3 region has the DNA TGTGCCACCGGACAGGGAAGAGGCGAGCAGTACTTC. Translating it yields CATGQGRGEQYF.

This chain connects TRBV6-6 to TRBJ2-5; D is perhaps TRBD1 (6 bases). Trimming pared 6 bases from V and 11 bases from J, leaving 25 bases between. Per the germline V gene, CDR1 is MNHNY and CDR2 is SVGAGI (reference sequence). The CDR3 is 15 amino acids. CDR3 sequence reads: CASSSPRGSYNEQYF. The CDR3 DNA reads TGTGCCAGCAGCTCCCCCAGGGGATCCTACAATGAGCAGTACTTC.

This clonotype showed up just a few times. The chain employs TRBV27 and TRBJ2-7; no firm D call. The V end lost 10 bases, the J end lost 0 bases, and 10 bases lay between the germline ends. Germline V gene sequence: CDR1 MNHEY, CDR2 SMNVEV (reference sequence). The CDR3 consists of 12 residues. The CDR3 DNA reads TGTGCCATCGGAAGGACCTCCTACGAGCAGTACTTC. As protein: CAIGRTSYEQYF.

The CDR3 is CASSSRQGLYNEQFF. For the CDR3, the DNA is TGTGCCAGCAGCTCCCGACAGGGGCTTTACAATGAGCAGTTCTTC. V and J are TRBV7-2 and TRBJ2-1, with TRBD1 identical over 8 bases. V gave up 4 bases and J gave up 4 bases; unmatched junction bases: 6. The CDR3 extends over 15 amino acids. CDR1 and CDR2 from the germline V gene are SGHTA and FQGNSA.

In this sample, this clonotype turned up a few times. V is TRBV29-1 and J is TRBJ1-2; perhaps TRBD1 as D (5 bases). CDR3 length equals 14 residues. Germline V gene lookup returns CDR1 SQVTM and CDR2 ANQGSEA. Trimming removed 3 bases at V and 3 bases at J, with 14 bases between. CDR3 in DNA: TGCAGCGTTGATATCCTACAGGATGACTATGGCTACACCTTC. Its translation is CSVDILQDDYGYTF. The whole variable domain, filled in from reference TRBV29-1 and TRBJ1-2, reads SAVISQKPSRDICQRGTSLTIQCQVDSQVTMMFWYRQQPGQSLTLIATANQGSEATYESGFVIDKFPISRPNLTFSTLTVSNMSPEDSSIYLCSVDILQDDYGYTFGSGTRLTVV.

The V gene is TRBV7-8, the J gene TRBJ2-7, with D perhaps matching TRBD1 or TRBD2 (6 bases each). The CDR3 loop spans 16 amino acids. The V and J ends lost 6 bases and 0 bases respectively, with 18 bases between them. From germline, CDR1 is SGHVS and CDR2 FQNEAQ. CDR3 residues: CASSGGRLRGSYEQYF. CDR3 DNA: TGTGCCAGCAGTGGAGGGCGTCTCAGGGGCTCCTACGAGCAGTACTTC.

The rearrangement uses TRBV20-1 and TRBJ2-7, with D possibly TRBD2 on 5 matching bases. Trimming removed 6 bases at V and 6 bases at J, with 21 bases between. The CDR3 contains 14 residues. Per the germline V gene, CDR1 is DFQATT and CDR2 is SNEGSKA (reference sequence). The CDR3 sequence: CSAEGRIIASEQYF. The DNA of the CDR3 is TGCAGTGCCGAGGGCAGAATAATAGCCTCCGAGCAGTACTTC.

This chain connects TRBV12-3 or TRBV12-4 to TRBJ2-5, with 8 bases that match TRBD2. This CDR3 comprises 14 residues. V lost 5 bases to trimming and J lost 5 bases; unmatched junction nucleotides: 7. This chain's CDR3 is CASSHSGEGETQYF. As DNA, the CDR3 is TGTGCCAGCAGTCATAGCGGGGAAGGGGAGACCCAGTACTTC.

A few counts support this clonotype. The rearrangement joins TRBV5-5 to TRBJ2-1; TRBD1 agrees at 8 bases. The V segment lost 6 bases and the J segment 6 bases; nucleotides outside the gene matches: 5. This CDR3 has 13 residues. Germline V gene sequence: CDR1 SGHKS, CDR2 YYEKEE (reference sequence). CDR3 region: CASNFRGRNEQFF. The CDR3 DNA is TGTGCCAGCAATTTCAGGGGGCGCAATGAGCAGTTCTTC.

The V gene is TRBV5-1, the J gene TRBJ2-7; a possible D gene is TRBD1 (6 bases). The CDR3 contains 14 residues. V lost 1 base and J lost 1, with 9 bases in between. Looked up from germline, CDR1 is SGHRS and CDR2 is YFSETQ. The CDR3 sequence: CASSLWTESYEQYF. DNA of the CDR3: TGCGCCAGCAGCTTGTGGACAGAATCCTACGAGCAGTACTTC.

The chain couples TRBV14 to TRBJ2-1, with 10 nucleotides matching TRBD2. Germline V gene sequence: CDR1 SGHDN, CDR2 FVKESK. The CDR3 length is 17 residues. With 0 bases clipped from V and 5 bases from J, the junction kept 7 bases outside the gene matches. The CDR3 spells CASSQDQIAGGDNEQFF. The DNA for the CDR3 is TGTGCCAGCAGCCAAGATCAAATAGCGGGGGGAGACAATGAGCAGTTCTTC.